Detailed here is one T cell receptor beta chain. Its recognized antigen is unknown. Per-base qualities were not stored, and no clone one base away is much larger. The instrument given in TCRdb is Illumina HiSeq 2000. TCR beta chain libraries were generated through multiplex PCR amplification. High-throughput sequencing was used to analyze the amplified TCR beta chain products. TCRdb itself trimmed the public reads at Q25 with fastp, ran MiXCR and retained productive beta chains. Every entry covers one CDR3 protein and lists the most common genes and DNA from its rows. This sample is represented by around 290,000 distinct CDR3 sequences; roughly 31% of them were singletons. The biggest ten clones account for more than 1% of the sample. The sample originates from a study of breast tumors, draining lymph nodes, adjacent tissues listed by TCRdb under 2016. A note on the overall study: The study compared TCR beta repertoires across tumor, adjacent nontumor tissue and axillary lymph nodes from breast cancer patients. In human breast cancer, the study set out to assess how tumor, surrounding tissue and draining lymph node repertoires relate to one another and whether T cells might be exchanged between them. Findings and caveats that apply to the study as a whole: The conclusion that tumor T cells originate in lymph nodes was presented as consistent with a hypothesis rather than as directly demonstrated. The data were judged consistent with most tumor T cells deriving from the lymph node and then expanding within tumor tissue. Tumor and nontumor tissue repertoires were found to be significantly more similar in luminal-like than in basal-like breast cancer. T-cell repertoire diversity in tumors was found to be lower than in lymph nodes but higher than in nontumor tissue, and preferential V and J gene usage was observed.

CDR1 is given as MNHNY and CDR2 as SVGAGI, both from the germline V gene (reference sequence). From its cysteine to its phenylalanine, the CDR3 spans 17 amino acids. This entry keeps only the CDR3 DNA: 51 bases, framed from base 1. Germline trimming: 5 bases from V, 5 bases from J; junction bases outside gene matches: 17. The axillary draining lymph nodes of breast cancer patients were the source of the lymph node samples. The V and J genes are TRBV6-6 and TRBJ2-5, with 7 junctional bases fitting TRBD2. The receptor was isolated from a female donor with breast cancer. Some clones in this sample may be carry-over from other donors' samples. The sequencing input was axillary lymph node tissue. At the DNA level, the sequence is TGTGCCAGCAGTGACCCCAGTAGGTGGGAGGGCGGGGAGACCCAGTACTTC. This translates into CASSDPSRWEGGETQYF.